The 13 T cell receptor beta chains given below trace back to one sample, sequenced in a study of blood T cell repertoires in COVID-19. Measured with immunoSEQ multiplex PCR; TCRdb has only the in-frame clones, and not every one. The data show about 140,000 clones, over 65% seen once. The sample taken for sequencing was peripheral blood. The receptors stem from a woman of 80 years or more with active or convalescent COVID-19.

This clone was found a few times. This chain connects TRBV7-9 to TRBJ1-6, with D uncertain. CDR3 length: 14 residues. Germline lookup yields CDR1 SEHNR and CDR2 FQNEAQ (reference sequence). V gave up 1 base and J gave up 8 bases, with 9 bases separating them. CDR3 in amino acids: CASSLGPRYSPLHF. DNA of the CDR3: TGTGCCAGCAGCTTAGGTCCCAGGTATTCACCCCTCCACTTT.

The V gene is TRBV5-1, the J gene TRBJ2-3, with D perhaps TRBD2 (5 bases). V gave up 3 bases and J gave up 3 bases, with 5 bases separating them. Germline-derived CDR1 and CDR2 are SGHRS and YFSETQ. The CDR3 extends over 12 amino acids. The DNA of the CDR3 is TGCGCCAGCAGCTGGGAGACAGATACGCAGTATTTT. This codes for CASSWETDTQYF.

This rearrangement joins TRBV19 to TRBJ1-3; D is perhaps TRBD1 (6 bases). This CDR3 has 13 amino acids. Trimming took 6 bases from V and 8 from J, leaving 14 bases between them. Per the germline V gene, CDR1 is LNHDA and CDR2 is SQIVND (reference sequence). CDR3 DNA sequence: TGTGCCAGTAGCCCCCGCTCAGGGGACACCATATATTTT. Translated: CASSPRSGDTIYF.

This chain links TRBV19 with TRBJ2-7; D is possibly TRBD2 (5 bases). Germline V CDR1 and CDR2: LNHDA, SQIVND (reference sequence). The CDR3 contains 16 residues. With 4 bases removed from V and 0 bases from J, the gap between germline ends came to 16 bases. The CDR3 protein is CASSTRTVTSSYEQYF. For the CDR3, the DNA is TGTGCCAGTAGTACCCGGACTGTAACATCCTCCTACGAGCAGTACTTC.

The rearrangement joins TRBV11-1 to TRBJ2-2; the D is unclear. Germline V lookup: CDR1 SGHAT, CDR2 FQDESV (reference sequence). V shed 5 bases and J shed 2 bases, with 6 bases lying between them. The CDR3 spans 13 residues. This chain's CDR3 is CASSLLNTGELFF. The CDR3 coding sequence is TGTGCCAGCAGCCTATTAAACACCGGGGAGCTGTTTTTT.

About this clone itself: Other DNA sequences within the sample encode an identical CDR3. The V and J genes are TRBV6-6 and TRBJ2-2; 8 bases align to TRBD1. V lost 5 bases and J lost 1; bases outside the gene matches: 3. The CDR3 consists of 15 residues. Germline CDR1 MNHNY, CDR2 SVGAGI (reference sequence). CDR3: CASSRGQVNTGELFF. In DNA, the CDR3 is TGTGCCAGCAGTCGGGGACAGGTGAACACCGGGGAGCTGTTTTTT.

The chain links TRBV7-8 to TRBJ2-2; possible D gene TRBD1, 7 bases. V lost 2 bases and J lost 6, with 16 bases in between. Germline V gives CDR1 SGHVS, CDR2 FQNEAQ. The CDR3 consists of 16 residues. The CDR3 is CASSLRGGGLAGELFF. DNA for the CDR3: TGTGCCAGCAGCTTACGAGGAGGGGGCTTGGCCGGGGAGCTGTTTTTT.

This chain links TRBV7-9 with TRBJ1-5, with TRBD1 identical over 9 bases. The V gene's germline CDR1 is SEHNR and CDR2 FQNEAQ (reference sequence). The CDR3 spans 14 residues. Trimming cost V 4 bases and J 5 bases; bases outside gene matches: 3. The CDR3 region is CASSSGQGYQPQHF. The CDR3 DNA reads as TGTGCCAGCAGCTCGGGACAGGGTTATCAGCCCCAGCATTTT.

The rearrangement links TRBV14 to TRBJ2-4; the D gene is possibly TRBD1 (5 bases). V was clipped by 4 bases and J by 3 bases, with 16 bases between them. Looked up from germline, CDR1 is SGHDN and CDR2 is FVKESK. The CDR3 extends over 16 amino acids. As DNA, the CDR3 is TGTGCCAGCAGCCCCCCAGGGAACTTTGGCAAAAACATTCAGTACTTC. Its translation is CASSPPGNFGKNIQYF. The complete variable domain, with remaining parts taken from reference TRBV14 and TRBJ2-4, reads EAGVTQFPSHSVIEKGQTVTLRCDPISGHDNLYWYRRVMGKEIKFLLHFVKESKQDESGMPNNRFLAERTGGTYSTLKVQPAELEDSGVYFCASSPPGNFGKNIQYFGAGTRLSVL.

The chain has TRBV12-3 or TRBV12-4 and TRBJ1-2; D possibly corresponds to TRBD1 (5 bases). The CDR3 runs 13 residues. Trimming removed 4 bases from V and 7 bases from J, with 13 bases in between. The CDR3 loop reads CASSSRGFSGYTF. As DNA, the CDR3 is TGTGCCAGCAGTTCAAGGGGATTCTCTGGCTACACCTTC.

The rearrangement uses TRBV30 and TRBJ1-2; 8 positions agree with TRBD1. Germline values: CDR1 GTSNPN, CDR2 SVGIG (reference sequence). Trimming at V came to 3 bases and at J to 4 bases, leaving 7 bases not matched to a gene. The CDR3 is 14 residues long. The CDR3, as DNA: TGTGCCTGGAGCCCAGGACAGGGACCCTATGGCTACACCTTC. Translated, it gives CAWSPGQGPYGYTF.

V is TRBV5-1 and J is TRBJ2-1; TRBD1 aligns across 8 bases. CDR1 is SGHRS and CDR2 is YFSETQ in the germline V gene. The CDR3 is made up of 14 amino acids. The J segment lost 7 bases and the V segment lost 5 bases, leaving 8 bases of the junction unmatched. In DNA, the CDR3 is TGCGCCAGCAGAGAAGGACAGGGCTATAATGAGCAGTTCTTC. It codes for CASREGQGYNEQFF.

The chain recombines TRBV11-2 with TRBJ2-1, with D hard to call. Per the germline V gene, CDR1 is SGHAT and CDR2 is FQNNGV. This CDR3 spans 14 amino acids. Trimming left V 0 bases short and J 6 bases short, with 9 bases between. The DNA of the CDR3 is TGTGCCAGCAGCTTAGATTGGGCGACCAATGAGCAGTTCTTC. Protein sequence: CASSLDWATNEQFF.